This entry is about one TCR beta chain. Sequencing used immunoSEQ multiplex PCR; TCRdb keeps in-frame clones, though not all of them. The table shows roughly 490,000 clones, with roughly four fifths occurring only once. The germline V gene encodes CDR1 SNHLY and CDR2 FYNNEI. This CDR3 is 14 amino acids long. J gave up 2 bases and V 10 bases, and 8 bases lay outside the gene matches. The donors, healthy adults who were HIV-negative, had experienced no recent acute infections or vaccinations. The data belong to a study of shared clonotypes between healthy human individuals. Overall study: The cohort had a couple of women and a few men, ages 18 to 49.

Sequencing was done on a sample of PBMCs. V is TRBV2 and J is TRBJ2-1; 7 bases map to TRBD2. The receptor comes from a woman between 40 and 55 years old in good health. Some clones in this sample may be carry-over from other donors' samples. DNA for the CDR3: TGTGCCATTAAAGCGGGATTTACCTACAATGAGCAGTTCTTC. Translating gives CAIKAGFTYNEQFF.